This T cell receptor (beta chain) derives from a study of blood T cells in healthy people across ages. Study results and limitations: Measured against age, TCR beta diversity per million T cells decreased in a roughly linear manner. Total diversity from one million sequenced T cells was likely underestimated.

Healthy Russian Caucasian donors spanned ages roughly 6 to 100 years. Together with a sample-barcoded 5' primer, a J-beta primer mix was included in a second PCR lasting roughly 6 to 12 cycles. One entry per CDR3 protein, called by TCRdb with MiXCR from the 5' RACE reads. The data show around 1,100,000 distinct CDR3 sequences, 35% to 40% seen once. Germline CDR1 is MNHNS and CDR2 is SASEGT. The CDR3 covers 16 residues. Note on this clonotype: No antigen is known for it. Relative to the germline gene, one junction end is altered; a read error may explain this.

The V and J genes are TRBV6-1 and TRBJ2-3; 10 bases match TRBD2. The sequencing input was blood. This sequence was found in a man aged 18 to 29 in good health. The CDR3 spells CTSSESVAGGRDTQYF. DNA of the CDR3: TGTACCAGCAGTGAATCGGTAGCGGGGGGACGAGATACGCAGTATTTT.